This record concerns one TCR beta chain sequence. The V gene end was trimmed by 3 bases and the J gene end by 3 bases; junction bases not matched to a gene: 3. This CDR3 comprises 14 residues. Germline CDR1 reads SGHVS; CDR2 reads FQNEAQ. Sequencing used immunoSEQ multiplex PCR; TCRdb keeps in-frame clones, though not all of them. The table records about 200,000 clones, roughly 90% of them present only once. This entry comes from a study of blood T cell repertoires in COVID-19. Study context: Whether acute or convalescent, the COVID-19 samples came from the United States, Italy and Spain.

The sample consisted of peripheral blood. This TCR was recovered from a man aged 18 to 30 with active or convalescent COVID-19. The rearrangement joins TRBV7-8 to TRBJ2-3; TRBD2 agrees at 7 bases. The CDR3 nucleotides read TGTGCCAGCAGCTTGACTAGCACTACAGATACGCAGTATTTT. Its protein product is CASSLTSTTDTQYF.